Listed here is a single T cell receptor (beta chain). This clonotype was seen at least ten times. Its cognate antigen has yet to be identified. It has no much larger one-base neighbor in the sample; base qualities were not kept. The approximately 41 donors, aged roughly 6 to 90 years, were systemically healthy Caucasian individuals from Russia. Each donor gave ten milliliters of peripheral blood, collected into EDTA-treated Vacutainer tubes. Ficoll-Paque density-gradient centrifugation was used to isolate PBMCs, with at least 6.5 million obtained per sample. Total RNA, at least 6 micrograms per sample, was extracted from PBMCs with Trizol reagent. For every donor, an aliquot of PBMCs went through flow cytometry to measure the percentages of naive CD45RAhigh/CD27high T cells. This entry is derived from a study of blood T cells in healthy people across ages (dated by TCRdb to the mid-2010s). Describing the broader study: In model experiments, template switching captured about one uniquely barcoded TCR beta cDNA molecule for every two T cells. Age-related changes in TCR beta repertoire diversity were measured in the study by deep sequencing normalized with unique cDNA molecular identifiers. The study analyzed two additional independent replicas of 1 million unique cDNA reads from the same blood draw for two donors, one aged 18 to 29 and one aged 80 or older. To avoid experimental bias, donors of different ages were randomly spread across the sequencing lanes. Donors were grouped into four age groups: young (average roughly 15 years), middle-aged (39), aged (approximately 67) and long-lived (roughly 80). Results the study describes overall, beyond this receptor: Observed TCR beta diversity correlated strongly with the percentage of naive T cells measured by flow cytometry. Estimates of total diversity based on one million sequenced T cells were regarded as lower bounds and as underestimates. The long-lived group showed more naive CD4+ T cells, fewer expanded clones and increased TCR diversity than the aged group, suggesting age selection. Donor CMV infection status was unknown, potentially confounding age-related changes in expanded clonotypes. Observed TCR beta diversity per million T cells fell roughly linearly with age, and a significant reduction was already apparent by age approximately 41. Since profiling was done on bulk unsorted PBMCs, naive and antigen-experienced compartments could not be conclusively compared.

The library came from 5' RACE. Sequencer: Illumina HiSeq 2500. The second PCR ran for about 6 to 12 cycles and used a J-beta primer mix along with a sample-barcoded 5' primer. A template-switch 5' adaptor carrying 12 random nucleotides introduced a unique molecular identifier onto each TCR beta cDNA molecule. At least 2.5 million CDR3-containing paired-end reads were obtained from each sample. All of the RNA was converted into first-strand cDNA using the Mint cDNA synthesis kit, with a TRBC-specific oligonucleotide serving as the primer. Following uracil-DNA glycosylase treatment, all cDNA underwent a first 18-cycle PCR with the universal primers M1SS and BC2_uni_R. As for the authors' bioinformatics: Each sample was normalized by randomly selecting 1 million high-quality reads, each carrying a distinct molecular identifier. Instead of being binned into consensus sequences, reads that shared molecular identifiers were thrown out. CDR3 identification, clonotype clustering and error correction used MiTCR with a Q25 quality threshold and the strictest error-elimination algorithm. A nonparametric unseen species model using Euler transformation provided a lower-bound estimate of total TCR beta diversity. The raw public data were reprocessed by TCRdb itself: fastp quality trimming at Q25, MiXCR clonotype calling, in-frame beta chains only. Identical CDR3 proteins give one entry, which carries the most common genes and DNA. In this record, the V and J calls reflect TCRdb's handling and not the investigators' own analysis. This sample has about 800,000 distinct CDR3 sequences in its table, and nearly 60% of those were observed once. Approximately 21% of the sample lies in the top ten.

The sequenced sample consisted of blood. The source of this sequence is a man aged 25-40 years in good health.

Here is the DNA: TGCAGTGCCTTAAAGACAGGAACCCAAGAGACCCAGTACTTC. Translated, this gives CSALKTGTQETQYF. This chain joins TRBV20-1 to TRBJ2-5; TRBD1 might be the D gene, on 6 matching bases. From a lookup of the germline V gene (reference sequence), CDR1 and CDR2 are DFQATT and SNEGSKA. From the cysteine through the phenylalanine, the CDR3 covers 14 amino acids. The sequence is cut down to CDR3 DNA, 42 bases in frame from base 1. The trim is 6 bases for V and 1 base for J, with a gap of 15 bases between the germline ends.